The rows below give T cell receptor beta chains drawn from one sample of a study of regulatory T cells in long-lasting Graves disease. TCRdb reprocessed the multiplex PCR reads with MiXCR, giving one entry per CDR3 protein. The sample lists around 450,000 distinct CDR3 sequences, approximately 15% seen once, with about 8% in the top ten. Another study also made use of these data, one on T cells in Graves' hyperthyroidism and ophthalmopathy.

This material consisted of peripheral blood mononuclear cells (PBMCs), taken at new diagnosis, from a patient treated with antithyroid drugs. These receptors came from a woman aged 40 to 50 with Graves disease. CDR3s include the opening cysteine and the closing phenylalanine or tryptophan. D genes are given only for firm matches. Size is stated for part of the rows, as once, few or many counts, or as a class when the clone is expanded.

J gene: TRBJ2-5; D gene: NA; clone size: many; V gene: TRBV11-2; CDR3 protein: CASSLSTVSETQYF; CDR3 DNA: TGTGCCAGCAGCTTATCGACAGTCAGCGAGACCCAGTACTTC
J gene: TRBJ1-1; D gene: NA; clone size: many; V gene: TRBV6-2/TRBV6-3; CDR3 protein: CASTYGGFLGEAFF; CDR3 DNA: TGTGCCAGCACCTACGGGGGTTTCCTGGGGGAAGCTTTCTTT
J gene: TRBJ1-1; D gene: NA; clone size: NA; V gene: TRBV28; CDR3 protein: CASNMRTEAFF; CDR3 DNA: TGTGCCAGCAATATGAGGACTGAAGCTTTCTTT
J gene: TRBJ2-1; D gene: TRBD1; clone size: NA; V gene: TRBV24-1; CDR3 protein: CATSDLGSDRAAEQFF; CDR3 DNA: TGTGCCACCAGTGATTTAGGGTCGGACAGGGCGGCTGAGCAGTTCTTC
J gene: TRBJ2-2; D gene: NA; clone size: many; V gene: TRBV24-1; CDR3 protein: CATRGGGANTGELFF; CDR3 DNA: TGTGCCACCAGGGGGGGAGGTGCGAACACCGGGGAGCTGTTTTTT
J gene: TRBJ2-1; D gene: TRBD2; clone size: NA; V gene: TRBV29-1; CDR3 protein: CSAGVGSGRTYNGQFF; CDR3 DNA: TGCAGCGCCGGGGTGGGTAGCGGGAGAACCTACAATGGGCAGTTCTTC
J gene: TRBJ2-5; D gene: NA; clone size: many; V gene: TRBV18; CDR3 protein: CASSPSPETQYF; CDR3 DNA: TGTGCCAGCTCACCATCACCAGAGACCCAGTACTTC
J gene: TRBJ1-2; D gene: NA; clone size: many; V gene: TRBV12-3/TRBV12-4; CDR3 protein: CASRLAGDGYTF; CDR3 DNA: TGTGCCAGCAGACTGGCGGGGGATGGCTACACCTTC
J gene: TRBJ2-1; D gene: TRBD2; clone size: NA; V gene: TRBV11-3; CDR3 protein: CASSLGGGLAGVEEQFF; CDR3 DNA: TGTGCCAGCAGCTTAGGGGGAGGACTAGCGGGAGTCGAGGAGCAGTTCTTC
J gene: TRBJ2-1; D gene: NA; clone size: many; V gene: TRBV18; CDR3 protein: CASSPTPAGSAGYNEQFF; CDR3 DNA: TGTGCCAGCTCACCAACGCCGGCAGGGTCGGCGGGGTACAATGAGCAGTTCTTC
J gene: TRBJ1-4; D gene: TRBD1; clone size: many; V gene: TRBV2; CDR3 protein: CASIGGQGNEKLFF; CDR3 DNA: TGTGCCAGTATAGGCGGACAGGGGAACGAAAAACTGTTTTTT
J gene: TRBJ1-1; D gene: TRBD1; clone size: many; V gene: TRBV30; CDR3 protein: CAWNYQYGQGNTEAFF; CDR3 DNA: TGTGCCTGGAACTATCAGTATGGACAGGGAAACACTGAAGCTTTCTTT
J gene: TRBJ2-5; D gene: NA; clone size: many; V gene: TRBV28; CDR3 protein: CASMGQAQETQYF; CDR3 DNA: TGTGCCAGCATGGGGCAGGCCCAAGAGACCCAGTACTTC
J gene: TRBJ1-2; D gene: NA; clone size: NA; V gene: TRBV4-2; CDR3 protein: CASSLARYGYTF; CDR3 DNA: TGTGCCAGCAGCCTCGCTAGGTATGGCTACACCTTC
J gene: TRBJ2-5; D gene: NA; clone size: NA; V gene: TRBV5-6; CDR3 protein: CASSAGPYPRETQYF; CDR3 DNA: TGTGCCAGCAGCGCCGGACCTTACCCCAGAGAGACCCAGTACTTC
J gene: TRBJ1-4; D gene: NA; clone size: few; V gene: TRBV28; CDR3 protein: CASGDLITTNEKLFF; CDR3 DNA: TGTGCCAGCGGAGACCTTATTACAACTAATGAAAAACTGTTTTTT
J gene: TRBJ2-1; D gene: NA; clone size: many; V gene: TRBV11-2; CDR3 protein: CASSSTRTGEQFF; CDR3 DNA: TGTGCCAGCAGCTCCACCCGGACGGGTGAGCAGTTCTTC
J gene: TRBJ2-1; D gene: NA; clone size: NA; V gene: TRBV28; CDR3 protein: CASNPGLQRGDEQFF; CDR3 DNA: TGTGCCAGCAATCCGGGACTCCAACGGGGCGATGAGCAGTTCTTC
J gene: TRBJ2-5; D gene: NA; clone size: many; V gene: TRBV20-1; CDR3 protein: CSANPPDSEETQYF; CDR3 DNA: TGCAGTGCTAACCCCCCGGACAGTGAAGAGACCCAGTACTTC
J gene: TRBJ1-6; D gene: NA; clone size: NA; V gene: TRBV15; CDR3 protein: CATSRERGQTNSPLHF; CDR3 DNA: TGTGCCACCAGCAGAGAGAGGGGCCAGACTAATTCACCCCTCCACTTT
J gene: TRBJ2-5; D gene: TRBD1; clone size: many; V gene: TRBV7-2; CDR3 protein: CASSLTAAGGQETQYF; CDR3 DNA: TGTGCCAGCAGCTTAACGGCGGCAGGGGGCCAGGAGACCCAGTACTTC
J gene: TRBJ1-1; D gene: NA; clone size: many; V gene: TRBV12-3/TRBV12-4; CDR3 protein: CASSFRQNTEAFF; CDR3 DNA: TGTGCCAGCAGTTTCAGGCAGAACACTGAAGCTTTCTTT
J gene: TRBJ1-2; D gene: TRBD1; clone size: many; V gene: TRBV3-1; CDR3 protein: CASSHGGGSGYTF; CDR3 DNA: TGTGCCAGCAGCCACGGAGGGGGCTCGGGCTACACCTTC
J gene: TRBJ2-1; D gene: NA; clone size: few; V gene: TRBV5-1; CDR3 protein: CASSLPNRYNEQFF; CDR3 DNA: TGCGCCAGCAGCTTGCCAAACCGCTACAATGAGCAGTTCTTC
J gene: TRBJ1-2; D gene: TRBD1; clone size: NA; V gene: TRBV20-1; CDR3 protein: CSAVQGATHGYTF; CDR3 DNA: TGCAGTGCTGTCCAGGGGGCAACCCATGGCTACACCTTC
J gene: TRBJ2-7; D gene: NA; clone size: many; V gene: TRBV28; CDR3 protein: CASSFSWGFTISYEQYF; CDR3 DNA: TGTGCCAGCAGTTTTAGCTGGGGGTTTACCATTTCCTACGAGCAGTACTTC
J gene: TRBJ1-2; D gene: TRBD1; clone size: many; V gene: TRBV28; CDR3 protein: CASSNLPDRALRLDGYTF; CDR3 DNA: TGTGCCAGCAGCAACCTACCGGACAGGGCTCTCCGGCTGGATGGCTACACCTTC
J gene: TRBJ2-3; D gene: TRBD2; clone size: many; V gene: TRBV15; CDR3 protein: CATSSQSGSPDTQYF; CDR3 DNA: TGTGCCACCAGCAGCCAGAGCGGGAGCCCAGATACGCAGTATTTT
J gene: TRBJ2-5; D gene: TRBD1; clone size: many; V gene: TRBV10-3; CDR3 protein: CAISMTGGETQYF; CDR3 DNA: TGTGCCATCAGCATGACAGGGGGGGAGACCCAGTACTTC
J gene: TRBJ2-5; D gene: NA; clone size: many; V gene: TRBV20-1; CDR3 protein: CSASPTSRQETQYF; CDR3 DNA: TGCAGTGCTAGCCCCACTAGCCGCCAAGAGACCCAGTACTTC
J gene: TRBJ2-2; D gene: NA; clone size: NA; V gene: TRBV15; CDR3 protein: CATSRVDFTTGELFF; CDR3 DNA: TGTGCCACCAGCAGAGTGGACTTTACCACCGGGGAGCTGTTTTTT
J gene: TRBJ1-1; D gene: TRBD1; clone size: few; V gene: TRBV12-3/TRBV12-4; CDR3 protein: CASSAGQVPSEAFF; CDR3 DNA: TGTGCCAGCAGTGCAGGACAGGTCCCCTCTGAAGCTTTCTTT
J gene: TRBJ2-1; D gene: TRBD2; clone size: many; V gene: TRBV30; CDR3 protein: CAWGTSGGPYNEQFF; CDR3 DNA: TGTGCCTGGGGGACTAGCGGGGGACCTTACAATGAGCAGTTCTTC
J gene: TRBJ2-5; D gene: TRBD2; clone size: many; V gene: TRBV11-2; CDR3 protein: CASSTRGGRADLPQETQYF; CDR3 DNA: TGTGCCAGCAGCACCCGGGGCGGGAGGGCCGACCTCCCACAAGAGACCCAGTACTTC
J gene: TRBJ1-2; D gene: NA; clone size: NA; V gene: TRBV12-3/TRBV12-4; CDR3 protein: CASSLVLGASGYTF; CDR3 DNA: TGTGCCAGCAGTTTAGTGTTGGGGGCTTCTGGCTACACCTTC
J gene: TRBJ2-7; D gene: TRBD2; clone size: many; V gene: TRBV28; CDR3 protein: CASSQPGGGGPSYEQYF; CDR3 DNA: TGTGCCAGCAGCCAGCCCGGGGGGGGGGGCCCTTCCTACGAGCAGTACTTC
J gene: TRBJ2-1; D gene: TRBD2; clone size: once; V gene: TRBV10-3; CDR3 protein: CAIKRAGAWNEQFF; CDR3 DNA: TGTGCCATCAAAAGGGCGGGAGCATGGAATGAGCAGTTCTTC
J gene: TRBJ1-5; D gene: NA; clone size: few; V gene: TRBV27; CDR3 protein: CASSFGNNQPQHF; CDR3 DNA: TGTGCCAGCAGTTTTGGGAACAATCAGCCCCAGCATTTT
J gene: TRBJ2-5; D gene: TRBD2; clone size: many; V gene: TRBV11-3; CDR3 protein: CASRGLAGAETQYF; CDR3 DNA: TGTGCCAGCAGAGGGCTAGCGGGAGCTGAGACCCAGTACTTC
J gene: TRBJ1-5; D gene: NA; clone size: NA; V gene: TRBV28; CDR3 protein: CASLHGGASNQPQHF; CDR3 DNA: TGTGCCAGCCTCCACGGGGGGGCTAGCAATCAGCCCCAGCATTTT
J gene: TRBJ2-1; D gene: NA; clone size: few; V gene: TRBV5-1; CDR3 protein: CASSLEPGKHNEQFF; CDR3 DNA: TGCGCCAGCAGCTTGGAGCCGGGAAAACACAATGAGCAGTTCTTC
J gene: TRBJ1-2; D gene: NA; clone size: many; V gene: TRBV29-1; CDR3 protein: CSVEKVIYSEQVFYGYTF; CDR3 DNA: TGCAGCGTTGAAAAGGTCATCTATTCAGAACAAGTTTTTTATGGCTACACCTTC
J gene: TRBJ2-1; D gene: TRBD2; clone size: many; V gene: TRBV12-3/TRBV12-4; CDR3 protein: CASSMSWTSNEQFF; CDR3 DNA: TGTGCCAGCAGCATGAGTTGGACTAGCAATGAGCAGTTCTTC
J gene: TRBJ1-1; D gene: NA; clone size: once; V gene: TRBV19; CDR3 protein: CASRNRRGGTEAFF; CDR3 DNA: TGTGCCAGTAGAAACAGGAGAGGTGGCACTGAAGCTTTCTTT
J gene: TRBJ2-1; D gene: NA; clone size: NA; V gene: TRBV7-8; CDR3 protein: CASSYVWTSLGNEQFF; CDR3 DNA: TGTGCCAGCAGCTATGTATGGACCTCTCTGGGCAATGAGCAGTTCTTC
J gene: TRBJ2-3; D gene: NA; clone size: few; V gene: TRBV20-1; CDR3 protein: CSARAHSSREMTITDTQYF; CDR3 DNA: TGCAGTGCTAGAGCCCACTCGTCCCGGGAGATGACTATCACAGATACGCAGTATTTT
J gene: TRBJ1-4; D gene: TRBD1; clone size: many; V gene: TRBV28; CDR3 protein: CASSSSGTGPEKLFF; CDR3 DNA: TGTGCCAGCAGCTCCTCCGGGACAGGACCCGAAAAACTGTTTTTT
J gene: TRBJ2-7; D gene: NA; clone size: many; V gene: TRBV20-1; CDR3 protein: CSARDDSGGYEQYF; CDR3 DNA: TGCAGTGCTAGAGATGACAGTGGGGGGTACGAGCAGTACTTC
J gene: TRBJ2-7; D gene: NA; clone size: many; V gene: TRBV12-3/TRBV12-4; CDR3 protein: CASSRTYEQYF; CDR3 DNA: TGTGCCAGCAGTCGGACCTACGAGCAGTACTTC
J gene: TRBJ2-5; D gene: NA; clone size: many; V gene: TRBV13; CDR3 protein: CASSGRGPQETQYF; CDR3 DNA: TGTGCCAGCAGCGGCAGGGGTCCCCAAGAGACCCAGTACTTC